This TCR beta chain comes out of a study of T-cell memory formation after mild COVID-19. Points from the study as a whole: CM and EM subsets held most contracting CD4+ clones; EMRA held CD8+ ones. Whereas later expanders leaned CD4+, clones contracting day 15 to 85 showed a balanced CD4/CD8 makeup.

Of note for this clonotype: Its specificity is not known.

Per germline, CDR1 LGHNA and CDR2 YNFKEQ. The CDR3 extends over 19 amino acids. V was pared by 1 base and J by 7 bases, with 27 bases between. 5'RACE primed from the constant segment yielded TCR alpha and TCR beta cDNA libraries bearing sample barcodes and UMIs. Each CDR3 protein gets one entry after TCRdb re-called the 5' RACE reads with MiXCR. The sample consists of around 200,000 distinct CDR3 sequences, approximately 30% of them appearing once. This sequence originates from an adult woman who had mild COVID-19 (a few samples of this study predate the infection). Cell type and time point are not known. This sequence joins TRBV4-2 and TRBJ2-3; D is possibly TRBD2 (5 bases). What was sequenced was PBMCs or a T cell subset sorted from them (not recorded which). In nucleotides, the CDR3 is TGTGCCAGCAGCCAAGTCAGTCGGGGTCCCGAACACACCCTTTATACGCAGTATTTT. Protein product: CASSQVSRGPEHTLYTQYF.